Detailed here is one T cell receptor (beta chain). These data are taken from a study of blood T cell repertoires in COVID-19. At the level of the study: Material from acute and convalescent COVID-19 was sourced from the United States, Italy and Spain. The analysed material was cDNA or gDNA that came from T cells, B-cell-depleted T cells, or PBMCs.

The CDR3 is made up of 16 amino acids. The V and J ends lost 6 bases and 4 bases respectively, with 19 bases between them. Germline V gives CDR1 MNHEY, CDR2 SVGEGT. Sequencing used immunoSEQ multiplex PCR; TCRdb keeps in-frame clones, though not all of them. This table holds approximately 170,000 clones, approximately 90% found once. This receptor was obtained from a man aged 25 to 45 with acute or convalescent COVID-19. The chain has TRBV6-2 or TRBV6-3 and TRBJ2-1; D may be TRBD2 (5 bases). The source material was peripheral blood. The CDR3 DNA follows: TGTGCCAGCAGACCTCTAGGACTGGGCCTATACAATGAGCAGTTCTTC. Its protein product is CASRPLGLGLYNEQFF.